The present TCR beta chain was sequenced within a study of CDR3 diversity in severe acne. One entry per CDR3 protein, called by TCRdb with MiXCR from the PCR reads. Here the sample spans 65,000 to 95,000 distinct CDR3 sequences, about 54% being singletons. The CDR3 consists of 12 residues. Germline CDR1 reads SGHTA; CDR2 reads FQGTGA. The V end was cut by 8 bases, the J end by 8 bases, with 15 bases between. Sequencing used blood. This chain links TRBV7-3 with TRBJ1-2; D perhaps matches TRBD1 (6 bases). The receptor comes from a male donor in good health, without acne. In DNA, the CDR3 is TGTGCCAGCGGTGTGGGGGCGGAAGGCTACACCTTC. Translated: CASGVGAEGYTF.